Listed below are T cell receptor beta chains from one sample, sequenced in a study of blood T cell repertoires in COVID-19. Measured with immunoSEQ multiplex PCR; TCRdb has only the in-frame clones, and not every one. The data contain approximately 200,000 clones, about 85% of them singletons. The sequenced material came from peripheral blood. The receptors come from a man aged 40-50 years with acute or convalescent COVID-19. Both conserved end residues are part of each CDR3. D genes are given only for firm matches. A row's size may be missing; if present it is once, few, many or a size class.

V	D	J	size	DNA	CDR3
TRBV16	NA	TRBJ1-1	NA	TGTGCCAGCAGCCAATTGGGGGGGGAGAACACTGAAGCTTTCTTT	CASSQLGGENTEAFF
TRBV27	TRBD1	TRBJ2-7	NA	TGTGCCAGCAGTTTGAACAGGGGGAGCGACGAGCAGTACTTC	CASSLNRGSDEQYF
TRBV29-1	NA	TRBJ2-5	NA	TGCAGCGCGAGAGTTGGGAGTCAAGAGACCCAGTACTTC	CSARVGSQETQYF
TRBV5-1	NA	TRBJ2-5	NA	TGCGCCAGCAGATCTAACCCCCAAGAGACCCAGTACTTC	CASRSNPQETQYF
TRBV21-1	NA	TRBJ1-3	NA	TGTGCCAGCAGCAAAGCTCCTCGGGGCTCTGGAAACACCATATATTTT	CASSKAPRGSGNTIYF
TRBV6-6	NA	TRBJ1-5	NA	TGTGCCAGCAGCTATACAGCGGATAGCAATCAGCCCCAGCATTTT	CASSYTADSNQPQHF
TRBV7-9	NA	TRBJ1-2	few	TGTGCCAGCAGCTTAGATGGAACCCTAGGCTATGGCTACACCTTC	CASSLDGTLGYGYTF
TRBV19	TRBD1	TRBJ1-5	few	TGTGCCAGTAGGCCTTTGGACAGGGCAAATCAGCCCCAGCATTTT	CASRPLDRANQPQHF
TRBV5-1	TRBD2	TRBJ2-3	NA	TGCGCCAGCAGCTTGGGCGGGGGGGCGGTAGATACGCAGTATTTT	CASSLGGGAVDTQYF
TRBV27	NA	TRBJ1-1	NA	TGTGCCAGCAGTTTACAGGGTTCTATGAACACTGAAGCTTTCTTT	CASSLQGSMNTEAFF
TRBV4-2	NA	TRBJ1-3	NA	TGTGCCAGCAGCCAAGTCGGGGGATCCTCTGGAAACACCATATATTTT	CASSQVGGSSGNTIYF
TRBV30	NA	TRBJ2-5	NA	TGTGCCTGGAGTGTGAACTTTAAAGAGACCCAGTACTTC	CAWSVNFKETQYF
TRBV5-6	NA	TRBJ2-2	NA	TGTGCCAGCAGCCTGGGTCGCGGGGAGCTGTTTTTT	CASSLGRGELFF
TRBV6-5	NA	TRBJ2-6	NA	TGTGCCAGCAGTCGAGAGGCTGGGGCCAACGTCCTGACTTTC	CASSREAGANVLTF
TRBV5-1	NA	TRBJ1-5	NA	TGCGCCAGCAGCTCGGGGGGAGGGGGCAATCAGCCCCAGCATTTT	CASSSGGGGNQPQHF
TRBV7-2	TRBD1	TRBJ2-4	NA	TGTGCCAGCAGCTTAGCTGGGAGACAGGGGAAAGGGAACATTCAGTACTTC	CASSLAGRQGKGNIQYF
TRBV6-6	TRBD1	TRBJ2-1	NA	TGTGCCAGCAGGCGACAGGGGACCTACAATGAGCAGTTCTTC	CASRRQGTYNEQFF
TRBV5-1	TRBD2	TRBJ2-5	NA	TGCGCCAGCAGACAACAACCGGGACTAGCGGGGGCAGAGACCCAGTACTTC	CASRQQPGLAGAETQYF
TRBV7-3	NA	TRBJ1-2	NA	TGTGCCAGCAGCGCCACAGGGAGGGGTGGCTACACCTTC	CASSATGRGGYTF
TRBV19	NA	TRBJ2-1	NA	TGTGCCAGTAGTATAGTAACCCAGGGCTACTCCTACAATGAGCAGTTCTTC	CASSIVTQGYSYNEQFF
TRBV19	NA	TRBJ1-6	NA	TGTGCCAGTAGTCCCCGGGATTCACCCCTCCACTTT	CASSPRDSPLHF
TRBV30	NA	TRBJ1-2	once	TGTGCCTGGAGTGGATCAGGGTATGGCTACACCTTC	CAWSGSGYGYTF